This T cell receptor (beta chain) was captured by sequencing in a study of T cells expressing NK-cell markers. Turning to this clonotype: Its specificity is unknown.

Germline CDR1 and CDR2: MGHDK and SYGVNS. The CDR3 sequence is 17 residues long. TCRdb reanalyzed the 5' RACE reads, giving one entry per CDR3 protein sequence and no DNA. The table lists 130,000 to 150,000 distinct CDR3 sequences. Whole-study findings and limits: HCMV specificity was not established for the expanded NKG2C+ T cell clones.

The chain links TRBV25-1 to TRBJ2-2; with no DNA, the TCRdb D assignment of TRBD2 cannot be verified. Sequencing was done on a sample of blood T cells: a sorted CD56 or NKG2C T cell subset, CD4+ or CD8+ T cells, or bulk PBMC T cells (not recorded which). The clonotype was recovered from a man aged 18-30 years in good health. This CDR3 reads CASSEFPPGTPGGELFF.